This T cell receptor (beta chain) was sequenced for a study of tumor-infiltrating lymphocytes in primary liver carcinoma (dated by TCRdb to about 2017). Looking at the study overall: Of the five patients, three men and two women aged 30 to 69 years, four had hepatocellular carcinoma and one had combined HCC and intrahepatic cholangiocarcinoma. TCRbeta repertoire sequencing covered about 35 specimens from 5 patients: about 25 tumor regions, 5 adjacent noncancerous liver tissues and 5 peripheral blood samples. Across five regions of each liver tumor, along with adjacent normal tissue and blood, the study brought together TCRbeta repertoire sequencing, expression microarrays and whole-exome sequencing. Agilent mRNA microarray profiling was performed on the 20 to 25 tumor region samples to relate TCRbeta repertoire diversity to the local molecular phenotype. Repertoires from technical replicates were highly reproducible, with mean shared-clone rates around 0.87 and correlation coefficients above 0.98. Each sample produced roughly 3.65 to 7.5 million productive TCRbeta reads, and read depth showed no significant difference between tissue types. The five patients had tumors staged T1-T3 N0M0, with maximum diameters ranging from about 4 to 10 cm. General study outcomes and caveats: Consistent with antigen-driven expansion, pairs of tumor regions showed higher repertoire overlap (mean approximately 35%) than either tumor-adjacent pairs (around 17%) or tumor-blood pairs (roughly 15%). The top 250 clones accounted for a significantly greater share of the repertoire in tumors than in blood (p = 0.039). Only the TCR beta chain was sequenced, so true repertoire diversity is likely underestimated because unpaired alpha chains were not captured. Only roughly 8-25% of top clones appeared in all five regions of a tumor, which suggests that tumor-infiltrating T cells are spatially heterogeneous. Only a few patients were included in the study, and the authors note that the findings should be validated in a larger study. Since the samples were bulk and unsorted, there was no way to compare CD4+ and CD8+ T cell repertoires.

Taken from the germline V gene, the CDR1 and CDR2 loops are SQVTM and ANQGSEA. Counted from cysteine to phenylalanine, this CDR3 has 13 amino acids. Just CDR3 DNA is preserved here, 39 bases in frame from base 1. A constant-region primer and ProtoScript II reverse transcriptase were used to reverse-transcribe TCRbeta-specific cDNA from roughly 0.5 ug total RNA. Three nested multiplex PCR rounds, following a slightly modified ARM-PCR procedure, were used to build the TCRbeta libraries. The first two PCR rounds used multiplex TRBV1-TRBV30 forward primers with a Cbeta reverse primer, each for about 10 cycles. Sample barcodes and Illumina adapters were added in a final 25-cycle PCR using Deep VentR polymerase. Before sequencing, amplicons of 200-500 bp were gel-purified using a QIAquick gel extraction kit. An Illumina HiSeq 2500 was used to sequence the TCRbeta amplicons, generating 250-bp paired-end reads. The authors processed their data as follows. Trimmomatic v0.33 was used to quality-trim the reads, and FLASH v1.2.11 was used to merge paired reads so that full CDR3 sequences could be recovered. V, D and J germline segments were assigned to the rearranged TCRbeta sequences using MiGEC v1.2.1b. Clonotype statistics and Shannon-Wiener diversity indices were calculated with VDJtools v1.0.0. To cut down on sampling bias, every analysis after diversity analysis relied on just the 250 most abundant clonotypes from each sample. TCRdb reprocessed the public reads (quality trimming at Q25 with fastp, clone calling with MiXCR) and kept in-frame beta chains. Each CDR3 protein appears once, grouped with its most common genes and DNA. V and J calls and clone size were set by TCRdb, not the authors. The sample contains about 190,000 distinct CDR3 sequences, approximately 86% of them found a single time. 15% to 20% of the sample lies in the top ten.

Total RNA and DNA were co-extracted without cell sorting from around 20-30 mg of bulk tissue using the AllPrep DNA/RNA mini kit. Between late 2015 and 2016, about 5 patients in China with histopathologically diagnosed primary liver carcinoma had surgical resection. At the time of sampling, the patients were treatment-naive and had chronic HBV infection. Each tumor was sampled at five spatially separated regions: the superior, inferior, left-lateral and right-lateral poles and the tumor centre. According to histology, viable tumor cells made up more than 75% of every tumor sample. Fresh tumor and adjacent tissue pieces were bisected, with one half stored in RNAlater at -80 degrees C and the other half sent for histology. About this clonotype itself: Its antigen is unknown. One end of the junction varies from germline; a read error may be responsible.

The chain couples TRBV29-1 to TRBJ1-5; too little of a D gene remains to name it. The origin of this receptor is a man aged 40-50 years with primary liver carcinoma and hepatitis B virus infection. The source material was tumor tissue from primary liver carcinoma. The CDR3 is CGVVGEINQPQHF. The DNA sequence reads TGCGGCGTTGTAGGAGAGATCAATCAGCCCCAGCATTTT. Joined to the reference TRBV29-1 and TRBJ1-5 proteins, this CDR3 gives the full variable domain: SAVISQKPSRDICQRGTSLTIQCQVDSQVTMMFWYRQQPGQSLTLIATANQGSEATYESGFVIDKFPISRPNLTFSTLTVSNMSPEDSSIYLCGVVGEINQPQHFGDGTRLSIL.